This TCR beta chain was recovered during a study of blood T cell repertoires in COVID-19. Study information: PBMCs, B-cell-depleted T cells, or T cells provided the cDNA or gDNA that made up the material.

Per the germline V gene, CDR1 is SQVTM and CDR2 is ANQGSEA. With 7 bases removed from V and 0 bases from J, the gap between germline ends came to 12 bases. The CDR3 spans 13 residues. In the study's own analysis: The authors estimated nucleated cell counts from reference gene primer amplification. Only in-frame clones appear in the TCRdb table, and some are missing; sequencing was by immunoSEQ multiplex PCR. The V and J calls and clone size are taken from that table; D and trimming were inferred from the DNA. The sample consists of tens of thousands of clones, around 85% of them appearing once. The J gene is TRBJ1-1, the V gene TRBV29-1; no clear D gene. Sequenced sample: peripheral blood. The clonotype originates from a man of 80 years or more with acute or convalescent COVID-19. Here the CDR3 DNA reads TGCAGCGGTGGGGAGGGAGTGAACACTGAAGCTTTCTTT. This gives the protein CSGGEGVNTEAFF. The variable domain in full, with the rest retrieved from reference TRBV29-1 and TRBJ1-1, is SAVISQKPSRDICQRGTSLTIQCQVDSQVTMMFWYRQQPGQSLTLIATANQGSEATYESGFVIDKFPISRPNLTFSTLTVSNMSPEDSSIYLCSGGEGVNTEAFFGQGTRLTVV.